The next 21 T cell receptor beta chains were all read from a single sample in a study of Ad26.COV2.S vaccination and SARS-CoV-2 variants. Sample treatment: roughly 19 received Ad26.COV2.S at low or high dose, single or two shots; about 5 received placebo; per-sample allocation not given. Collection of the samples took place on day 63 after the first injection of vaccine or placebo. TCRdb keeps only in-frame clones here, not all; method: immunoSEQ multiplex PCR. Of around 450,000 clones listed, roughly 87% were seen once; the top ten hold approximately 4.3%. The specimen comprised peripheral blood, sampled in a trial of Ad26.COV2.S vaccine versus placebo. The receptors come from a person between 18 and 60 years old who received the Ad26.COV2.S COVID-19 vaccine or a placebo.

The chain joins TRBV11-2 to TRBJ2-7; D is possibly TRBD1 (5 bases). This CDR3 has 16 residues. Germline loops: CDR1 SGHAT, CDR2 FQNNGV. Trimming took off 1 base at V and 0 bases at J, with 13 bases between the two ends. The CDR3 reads CASSLGSAGPSYEQYF. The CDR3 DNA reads TGTGCCAGCAGCTTAGGGTCGGCAGGGCCCTCCTACGAGCAGTACTTC.

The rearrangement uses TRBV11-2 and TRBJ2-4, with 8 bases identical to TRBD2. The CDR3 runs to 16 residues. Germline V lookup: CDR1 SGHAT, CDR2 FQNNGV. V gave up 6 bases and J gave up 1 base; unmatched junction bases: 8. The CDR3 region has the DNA TGTGCCAGCAGAAACGTAGCGGGGTTGGCCAAAAACATTCAGTACTTC. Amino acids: CASRNVAGLAKNIQYF.

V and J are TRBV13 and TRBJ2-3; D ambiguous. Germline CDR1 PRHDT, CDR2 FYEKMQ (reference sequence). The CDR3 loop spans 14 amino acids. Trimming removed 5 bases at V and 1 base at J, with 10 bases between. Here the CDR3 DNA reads TGTGCCAGCAGCCCCTCTCGGGGCACAGATACGCAGTATTTT. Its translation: CASSPSRGTDTQYF.

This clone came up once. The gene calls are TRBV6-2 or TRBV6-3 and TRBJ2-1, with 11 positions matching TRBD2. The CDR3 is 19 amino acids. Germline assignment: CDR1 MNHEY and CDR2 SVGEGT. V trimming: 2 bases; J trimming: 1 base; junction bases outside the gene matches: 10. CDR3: CASSYPLAGGQVSYNEQFF. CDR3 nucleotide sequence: TGTGCCAGCAGTTACCCTCTAGCGGGAGGACAAGTATCCTACAATGAGCAGTTCTTC.

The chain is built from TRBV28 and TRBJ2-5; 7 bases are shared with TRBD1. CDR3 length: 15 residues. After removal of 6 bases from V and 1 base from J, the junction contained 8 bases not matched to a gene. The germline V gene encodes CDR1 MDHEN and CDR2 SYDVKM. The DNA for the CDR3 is TGTGCCAGCAGAAGAGGGACAGTTCTCCAAGAGACCCAGTACTTC. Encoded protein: CASRRGTVLQETQYF.

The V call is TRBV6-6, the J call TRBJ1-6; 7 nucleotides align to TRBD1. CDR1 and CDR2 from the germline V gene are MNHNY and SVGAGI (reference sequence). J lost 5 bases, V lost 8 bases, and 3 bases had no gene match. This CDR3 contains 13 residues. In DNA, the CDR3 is TGTGCCAGCGGAGGACAGGATAATTCACCCCTCCACTTT. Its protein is CASGGQDNSPLHF.

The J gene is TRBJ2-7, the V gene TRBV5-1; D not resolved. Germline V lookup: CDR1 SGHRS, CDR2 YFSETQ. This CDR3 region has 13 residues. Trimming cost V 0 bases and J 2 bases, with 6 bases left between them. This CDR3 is CASSLGSTYEQYF. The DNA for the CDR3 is TGCGCCAGCAGCTTGGGATCGACCTACGAGCAGTACTTC.

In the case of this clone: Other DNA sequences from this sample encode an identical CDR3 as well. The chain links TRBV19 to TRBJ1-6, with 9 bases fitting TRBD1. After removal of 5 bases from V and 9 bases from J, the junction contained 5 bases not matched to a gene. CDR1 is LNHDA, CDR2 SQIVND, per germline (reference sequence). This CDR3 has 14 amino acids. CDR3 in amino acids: CASSAGTGLSPLHF. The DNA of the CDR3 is TGTGCCAGTAGTGCCGGGACAGGGCTTTCACCCCTCCACTTT.

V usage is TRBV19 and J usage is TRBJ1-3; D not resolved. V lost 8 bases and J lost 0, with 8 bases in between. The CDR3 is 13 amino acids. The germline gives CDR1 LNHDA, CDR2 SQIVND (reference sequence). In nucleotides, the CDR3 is TGTGCCAGTTCGGAGAGCTCTGGAAACACCATATATTTT. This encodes CASSESSGNTIYF.

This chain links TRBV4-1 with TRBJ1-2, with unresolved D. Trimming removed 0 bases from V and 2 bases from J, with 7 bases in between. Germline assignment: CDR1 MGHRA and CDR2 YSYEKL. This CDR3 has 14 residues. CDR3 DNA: TGCGCCAGCAGCCAAGACAGATCAAACTATGGCTACACCTTC. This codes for CASSQDRSNYGYTF.

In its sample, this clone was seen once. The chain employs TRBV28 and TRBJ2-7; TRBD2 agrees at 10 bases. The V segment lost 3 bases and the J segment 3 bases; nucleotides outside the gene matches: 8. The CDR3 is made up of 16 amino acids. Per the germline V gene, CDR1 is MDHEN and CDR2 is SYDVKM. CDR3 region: CASSLPSGSAFYEQYF. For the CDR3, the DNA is TGTGCCAGCAGTTTGCCTAGCGGGAGCGCCTTCTACGAGCAGTACTTC.

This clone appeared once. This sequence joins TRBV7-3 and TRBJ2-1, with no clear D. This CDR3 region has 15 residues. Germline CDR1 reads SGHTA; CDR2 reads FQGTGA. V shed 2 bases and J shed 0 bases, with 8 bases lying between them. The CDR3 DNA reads TGTGCCAGCAGCTTAGCGGTAAGCTCCTACAATGAGCAGTTCTTC. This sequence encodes CASSLAVSSYNEQFF. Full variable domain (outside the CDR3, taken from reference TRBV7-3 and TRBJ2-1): GAGVSQTPSNKVTEKGKYVELRCDPISGHTALYWYRQSLGQGPEFLIYFQGTGAADDSGLPNDRFFAVRPEGSVSTLKIQRTERGDSAVYLCASSLAVSSYNEQFFGPGTRLTVL.

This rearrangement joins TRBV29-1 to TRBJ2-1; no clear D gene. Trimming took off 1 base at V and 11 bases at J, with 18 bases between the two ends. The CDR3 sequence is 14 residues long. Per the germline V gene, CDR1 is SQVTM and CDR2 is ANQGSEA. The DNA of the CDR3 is TGCAGCGTTGAAGCGGCGGCCTCCGCTTCGAAGCAGTTCTTC. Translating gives CSVEAAASASKQFF.

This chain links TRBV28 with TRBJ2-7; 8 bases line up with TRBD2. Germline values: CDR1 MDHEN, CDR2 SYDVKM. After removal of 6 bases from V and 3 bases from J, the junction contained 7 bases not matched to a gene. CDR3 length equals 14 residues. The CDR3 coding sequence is TGTGCCAGCAGAACGGGAGGGGACCTCTACGAGCAGTACTTC. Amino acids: CASRTGGDLYEQYF.

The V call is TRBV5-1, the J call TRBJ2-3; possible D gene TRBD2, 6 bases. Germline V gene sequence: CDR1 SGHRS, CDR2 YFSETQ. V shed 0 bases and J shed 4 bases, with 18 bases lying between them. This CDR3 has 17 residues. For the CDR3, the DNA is TGCGCCAGCAGCTTGGACGGGATTGATTCGGGGGCAGATACGCAGTATTTT. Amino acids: CASSLDGIDSGADTQYF. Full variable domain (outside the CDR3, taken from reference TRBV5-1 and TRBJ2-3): KAGVTQTPRYLIKTRGQQVTLSCSPISGHRSVSWYQQTPGQGLQFLFEYFSETQRNKGNFPGRFSGRQFSNSRSEMNVSTLELGDSALYLCASSLDGIDSGADTQYFGPGTRLTVL.

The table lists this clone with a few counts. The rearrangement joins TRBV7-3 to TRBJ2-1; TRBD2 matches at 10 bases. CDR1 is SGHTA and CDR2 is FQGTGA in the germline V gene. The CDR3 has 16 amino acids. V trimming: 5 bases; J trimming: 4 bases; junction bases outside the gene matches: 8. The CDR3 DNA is TGTGCCAGCAGCCCCGGGGGAGCGGGAGGGTACAATGAGCAGTTCTTC. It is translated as CASSPGGAGGYNEQFF.

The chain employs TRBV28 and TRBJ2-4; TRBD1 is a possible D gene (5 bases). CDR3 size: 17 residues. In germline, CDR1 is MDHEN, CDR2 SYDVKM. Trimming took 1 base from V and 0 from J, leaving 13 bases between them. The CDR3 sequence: CASSLSAGPIAKNIQYF. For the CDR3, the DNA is TGTGCCAGCAGTTTATCGGCAGGGCCTATAGCCAAAAACATTCAGTACTTC.

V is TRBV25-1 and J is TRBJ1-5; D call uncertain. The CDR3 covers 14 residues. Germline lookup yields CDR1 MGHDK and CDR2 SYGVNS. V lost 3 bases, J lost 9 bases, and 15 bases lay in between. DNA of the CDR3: TGTGCCAGCAGTGACTACGGCTCATTAGGGCCCCAGCATTTT. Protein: CASSDYGSLGPQHF.

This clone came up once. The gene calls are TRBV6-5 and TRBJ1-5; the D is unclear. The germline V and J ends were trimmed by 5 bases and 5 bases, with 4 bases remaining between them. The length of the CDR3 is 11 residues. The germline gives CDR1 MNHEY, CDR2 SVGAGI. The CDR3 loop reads CASSNDQPQHF. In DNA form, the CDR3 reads TGTGCCAGCAGTAACGATCAGCCCCAGCATTTT.

The CDR3 region has the DNA TGTGCCAGCAGCTTAGGAGTGACAGAAGGGACCGGGGAGCTGTTTTTT. This translates into CASSLGVTEGTGELFF. The chain uses TRBV11-2 and TRBJ2-2; maybe TRBD1 (5 bases). The CDR3 runs to 16 residues. The V end lost 1 base, the J end lost 5 bases, and 14 bases lay between the germline ends. The germline V gene encodes CDR1 SGHAT and CDR2 FQNNGV.

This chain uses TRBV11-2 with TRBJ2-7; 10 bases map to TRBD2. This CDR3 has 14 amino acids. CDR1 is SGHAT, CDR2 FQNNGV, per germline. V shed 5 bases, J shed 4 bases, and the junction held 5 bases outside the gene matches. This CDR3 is CASSILAGPYEQYF. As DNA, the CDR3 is TGTGCCAGCAGCATACTAGCGGGGCCTTACGAGCAGTACTTC.